The TCR beta chain described here comes from a study of spatial heterogeneity in lung cancer (dated by TCRdb to the late 2010s). Background for the entire study: Beta-chain transcripts were consistently detected in greater numbers than alpha-chain transcripts, which likely reflected higher beta-chain transcript abundance. In non-small cell lung cancer, the study made a quantitative comparison of TCR alpha and beta repertoires among multiple tumor regions, matched nontumor lung and blood. At surgery, hundreds of tumor regions, almost 65 matched nontumor lung samples and fewer than 60 PBMC samples were TCR-sequenced for both alpha and beta chains. In the raw uncorrected reads, each unique combination of TCR and UMI appeared more than ten times on average. Nonsynonymous mutation counts, determined by whole-exome sequencing of tumor tissue, were related to features of the TCR repertoire. Beyond this particular receptor, the publication reports: Ubiquitous expanded tumor TCRs were found in blood more often at tumor resection than at routine follow-up. Additional single-cell paired TCR alpha and beta sequencing was considered necessary to confirm, at a functional level, the hypothesis that regional TCRs recognize regional mutations.

The library was obtained by 5' RACE. Sequencing used a NextSeq 500. To allow correction of PCR and sequencing errors, the TCR library protocol tagged every TCR cDNA molecule with a unique molecular identifier. In the paper's pipeline: TCR identification, UMI-based error correction and CDR3 extraction were all carried out with Decombinator tools. Expanded TCRs were defined as those above a frequency of 2 per 1,000, corresponding to the top 1% of the tumor frequency distribution. Renyi diversity was computed with the R vegan package after each repertoire had been subsampled 100 times to 5,000 TCRs. CDR3 similarity networks were constructed using string-kernel similarity of amino acid triplets, with links drawn between CDR3s whose pairwise similarity was above 0.82. TCRdb reprocessing: public reads trimmed at Q25 with fastp, clones called with MiXCR, in-frame beta chains kept. Rows with one shared CDR3 protein collapse into an entry with the most common genes and DNA. The V and J calls and clone size come from TCRdb's table, not from the authors' own analysis. The sample contains approximately 40,000 distinct CDR3 sequences, 7.5% to 8% of them found a single time. 25% to 35% of the sample rests with the top ten.

This clonotype was seen a handful of times. The antigen this receptor binds is unknown. Per-nucleotide qualities are absent, and no much larger clonotype sits a single base away. According to the study, the label for this sample's time point signals: sample taken at primary tumor resection. Without any cell sorting, TCR sequencing was performed on whole RNA extracted either from tumor and nontumor lung tissue or from cryopreserved PBMC samples. Donors were approximately 72 patients with early-stage, untreated non-small cell lung cancer from the lung TRACERx cohort. Only patients for whom sufficient RNA was available from at least two tumor regions were selected for TCR sequencing. At the junction V is shortened by 0 bases and J by 5 bases; bases outside the gene matches: 3. The CDR3 covers 15 residues, taking in both the cysteine and the phenylalanine. Left in the record is the CDR3 DNA by itself, 45 bases read in frame from the first base. Per the germline V gene, SGDLS is the CDR1 and YYNGEE is the CDR2.

The sample in question was PBMCs, obtained at surgery. This receptor was identified in a male donor with early-stage non-small cell lung cancer. Recombination connected TRBV9 to TRBJ2-1; TRBD1 lines up with 9 middle nucleotides. This receptor carries the CDR3 CASSVAGQGDNEQFF. Here is the DNA: TGTGCCAGCAGCGTAGCGGGACAGGGTGACAATGAGCAGTTCTTC. The full variable domain, with segments outside the CDR3 supplied by the reference TRBV9 and TRBJ2-1 proteins, appears as DSGVTQTPKHLITATGQRVTLRCSPRSGDLSVYWYQQSLDQGLQFLIQYYNGEERAKGNILERFSAQQFPDLHSELNLSSLELGDSALYFCASSVAGQGDNEQFFGPGTRLTVL.